This entry describes one TCR beta chain. The antigen is undetermined. Using immunoSEQ multiplex PCR, the repertoire was profiled, and TCRdb retains in-frame clones only, with some absent. The sample has some 80,000 clones, under 80% seen once; the top ten hold roughly 20%. Germline V CDR1 and CDR2: SGHAT, FQNNGV. This CDR3 comprises 14 residues. Trimming cost V 4 bases and J 5 bases, with 14 bases left between them. Participants had chemo-refractory metastatic non-small-cell lung cancer and were treated with focal radiation plus ipilimumab CTLA-4 blockade. The source of the sample is a study of radiotherapy plus CTLA-4 blockade in lung cancer. Looking at the study overall: Among all patients, 15% to 20% showed objective responses, while 30% to 35% had disease control. Study-level points and caveats: Peripheral blood showed expansion of tumor-derived TCR clones after radiotherapy and ipilimumab. Early clone dynamics of blood T cells, plus interferon-beta, reportedly predicted response best.

This clonotype was obtained from a human donor with non-small cell lung cancer whose response to radiotherapy plus ipilimumab could not be evaluated. Some clones in this sample may be carry-over from other donors' samples. The chain links TRBV11-2 to TRBJ2-5, with D possibly TRBD2 on 5 matching bases. The sequencing here drew on peripheral blood, taken from a patient treated with radiotherapy plus ipilimumab. The CDR3 DNA sequence: TGTGCCAGCAGCTGGCGGGCCTCGGGGGAGACCCAGTACTTC. Its translation: CASSWRASGETQYF.